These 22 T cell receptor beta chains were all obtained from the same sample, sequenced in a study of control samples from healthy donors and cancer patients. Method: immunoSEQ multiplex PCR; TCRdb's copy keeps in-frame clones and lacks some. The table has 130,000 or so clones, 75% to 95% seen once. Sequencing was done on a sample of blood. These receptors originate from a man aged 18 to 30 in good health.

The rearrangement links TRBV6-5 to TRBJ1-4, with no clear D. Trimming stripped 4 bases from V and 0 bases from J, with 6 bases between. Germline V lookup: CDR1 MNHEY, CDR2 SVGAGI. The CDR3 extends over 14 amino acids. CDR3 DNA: TGTGCCAGCAGTTCATCGGCAACTAATGAAAAACTGTTTTTT. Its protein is CASSSSATNEKLFF.

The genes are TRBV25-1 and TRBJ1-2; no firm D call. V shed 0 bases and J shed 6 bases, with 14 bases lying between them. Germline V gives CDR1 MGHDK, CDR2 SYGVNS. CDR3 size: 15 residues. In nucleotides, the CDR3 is TGTGCCAGCAGTGAATACTCGAGTACGCACGATGGCTACACCTTC. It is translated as CASSEYSSTHDGYTF.

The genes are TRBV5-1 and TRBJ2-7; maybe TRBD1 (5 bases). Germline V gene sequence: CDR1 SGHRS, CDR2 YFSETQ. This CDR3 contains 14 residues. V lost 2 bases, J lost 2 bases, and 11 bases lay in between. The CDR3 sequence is CASSLRGGPYEQYF. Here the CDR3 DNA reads TGCGCCAGCAGCTTAAGGGGTGGCCCCTACGAGCAGTACTTC. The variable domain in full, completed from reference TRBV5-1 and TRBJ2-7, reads KAGVTQTPRYLIKTRGQQVTLSCSPISGHRSVSWYQQTPGQGLQFLFEYFSETQRNKGNFPGRFSGRQFSNSRSEMNVSTLELGDSALYLCASSLRGGPYEQYFGPGTRLTVT.

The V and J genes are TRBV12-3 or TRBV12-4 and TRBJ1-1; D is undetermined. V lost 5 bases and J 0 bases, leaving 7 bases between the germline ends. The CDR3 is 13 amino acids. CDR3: CASSHGMNTEAFF. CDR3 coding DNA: TGTGCCAGCAGTCACGGGATGAACACTGAAGCTTTCTTT.

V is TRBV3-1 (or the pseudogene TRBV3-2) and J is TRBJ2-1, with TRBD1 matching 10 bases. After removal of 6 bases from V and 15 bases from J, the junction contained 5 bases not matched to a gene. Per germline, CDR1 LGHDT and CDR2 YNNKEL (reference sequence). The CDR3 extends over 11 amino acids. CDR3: CASSRQGARFF. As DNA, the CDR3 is TGTGCCAGCAGTCGACAGGGGGCAAGGTTCTTC.

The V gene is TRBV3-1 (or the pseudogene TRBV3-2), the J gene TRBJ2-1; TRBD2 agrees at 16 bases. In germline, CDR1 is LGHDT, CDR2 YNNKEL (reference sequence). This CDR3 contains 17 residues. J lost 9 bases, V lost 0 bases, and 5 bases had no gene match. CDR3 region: CASSQEGLAGGQGEQFF. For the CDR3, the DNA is TGTGCCAGCAGCCAAGAGGGACTAGCGGGGGGGCAGGGTGAGCAGTTCTTC.

The CDR3 region is CASSSLGGRDQETQYF. CDR3 nucleotides: TGTGCCAGCAGCTCACTGGGGGGGCGAGACCAAGAGACCCAGTACTTC. This chain uses TRBV5-4 with TRBJ2-5; D possibly corresponds to TRBD2 (7 bases). The V and J ends lost 3 bases and 0 bases respectively, with 15 bases between them. The CDR3 runs 16 residues. Germline V gene data show CDR1 as SGHNT and CDR2 as YYREEE (reference sequence).

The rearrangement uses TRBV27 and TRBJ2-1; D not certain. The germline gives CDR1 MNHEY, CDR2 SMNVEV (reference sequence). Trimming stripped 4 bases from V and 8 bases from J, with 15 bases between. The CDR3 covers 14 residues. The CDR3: CASSSNTAGHEQFF. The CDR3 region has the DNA TGTGCCAGCAGTTCCAACACGGCCGGGCATGAGCAGTTCTTC.

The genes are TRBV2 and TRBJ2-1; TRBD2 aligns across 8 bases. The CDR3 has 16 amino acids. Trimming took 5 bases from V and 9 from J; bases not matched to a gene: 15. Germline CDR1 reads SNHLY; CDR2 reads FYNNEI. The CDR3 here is CASSTEGERGQGEQFF. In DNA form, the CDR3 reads TGTGCCAGCAGTACCGAAGGAGAGCGGGGGCAGGGTGAGCAGTTCTTC. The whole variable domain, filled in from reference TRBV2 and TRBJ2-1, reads EPEVTQTPSHQVTQMGQEVILRCVPISNHLYFYWYRQILGQKVEFLVSFYNNEISEKSEIFDDQFSVERPDGSNFTLKIRSTKLEDSAMYFCASSTEGERGQGEQFFGPGTRLTVL.

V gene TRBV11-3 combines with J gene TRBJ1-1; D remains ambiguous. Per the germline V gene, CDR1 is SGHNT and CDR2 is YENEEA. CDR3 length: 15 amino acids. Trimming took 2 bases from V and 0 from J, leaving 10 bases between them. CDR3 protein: CASSLIDGLNTEAFF. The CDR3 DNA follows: TGTGCCAGCAGCTTAATTGACGGTTTGAACACTGAAGCTTTCTTT.

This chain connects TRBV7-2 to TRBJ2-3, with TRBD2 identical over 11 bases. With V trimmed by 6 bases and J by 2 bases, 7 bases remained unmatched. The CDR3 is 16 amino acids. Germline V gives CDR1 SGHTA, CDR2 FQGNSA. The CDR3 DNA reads TGTGCCAGCAGGTTCGGACTAGCGGGTCCCACAGATACGCAGTATTTT. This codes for CASRFGLAGPTDTQYF.

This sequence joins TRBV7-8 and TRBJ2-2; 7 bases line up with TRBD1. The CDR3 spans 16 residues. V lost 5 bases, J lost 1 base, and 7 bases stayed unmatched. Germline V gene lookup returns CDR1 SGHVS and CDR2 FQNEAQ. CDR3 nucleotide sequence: TGTGCCAGCAGCCCTACAGGGGTCTGGAACACCGGGGAGCTGTTTTTT. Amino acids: CASSPTGVWNTGELFF. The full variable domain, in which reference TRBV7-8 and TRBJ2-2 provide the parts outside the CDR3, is GAGVSQSPRYKVAKRGQDVALRCDPISGHVSLFWYQQALGQGPEFLTYFQNEAQLDKSGLPSDRFFAERPEGSVSTLKIQRTQQEDSAVYLCASSPTGVWNTGELFFGEGSRLTVL.

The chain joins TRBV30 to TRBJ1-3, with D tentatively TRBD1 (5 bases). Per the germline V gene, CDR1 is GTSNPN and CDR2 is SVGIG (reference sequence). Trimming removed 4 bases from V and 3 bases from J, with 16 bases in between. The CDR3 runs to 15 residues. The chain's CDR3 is CAWTGTARLGNTIYF. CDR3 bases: TGTGCCTGGACGGGGACTGCCAGGCTTGGAAACACCATATATTTT. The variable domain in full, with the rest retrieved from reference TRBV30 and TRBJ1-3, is SQTIHQWPATLVQPVGSPLSLECTVEGTSNPNLYWYRQAAGRGLQLLFYSVGIGQISSEVPQNLSASRPQDRQFILSSKKLLLSDSGFYLCAWTGTARLGNTIYFGEGSWLTVV.

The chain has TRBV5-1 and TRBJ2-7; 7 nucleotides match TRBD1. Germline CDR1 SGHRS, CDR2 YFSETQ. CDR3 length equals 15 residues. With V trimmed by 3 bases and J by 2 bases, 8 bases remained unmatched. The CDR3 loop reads CASSSTGETPYEQYF. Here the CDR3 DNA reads TGCGCCAGCAGCTCAACAGGGGAAACACCCTACGAGCAGTACTTC.

This chain's CDR3 is CASSEDSPVDTQYF. The CDR3 bases are TGTGCCAGCAGTGAAGACTCCCCGGTGGATACGCAGTATTTT. The chain couples TRBV2 to TRBJ2-3; D uncertain. Germline CDR1 SNHLY, CDR2 FYNNEI. The CDR3 has 14 amino acids. Trimming pared 1 base from V and 6 bases from J, leaving 11 bases between.

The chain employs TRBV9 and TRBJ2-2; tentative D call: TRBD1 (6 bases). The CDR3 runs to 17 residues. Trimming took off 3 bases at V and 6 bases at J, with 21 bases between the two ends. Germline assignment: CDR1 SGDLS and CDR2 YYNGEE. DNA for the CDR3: TGTGCCAGCAGCGCCGCTAGGGGGACACTATCGGCCGGGGAGCTGTTTTTT. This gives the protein CASSAARGTLSAGELFF. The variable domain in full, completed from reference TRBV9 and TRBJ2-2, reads DSGVTQTPKHLITATGQRVTLRCSPRSGDLSVYWYQQSLDQGLQFLIQYYNGEERAKGNILERFSAQQFPDLHSELNLSSLELGDSALYFCASSAARGTLSAGELFFGEGSRLTVL.

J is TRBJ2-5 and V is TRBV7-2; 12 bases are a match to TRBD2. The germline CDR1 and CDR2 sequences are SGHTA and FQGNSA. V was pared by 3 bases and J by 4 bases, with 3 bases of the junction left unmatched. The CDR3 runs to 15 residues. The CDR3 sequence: CASSFGLAGPETQYF. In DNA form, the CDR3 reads TGTGCCAGCAGCTTCGGACTAGCGGGGCCAGAGACCCAGTACTTC.

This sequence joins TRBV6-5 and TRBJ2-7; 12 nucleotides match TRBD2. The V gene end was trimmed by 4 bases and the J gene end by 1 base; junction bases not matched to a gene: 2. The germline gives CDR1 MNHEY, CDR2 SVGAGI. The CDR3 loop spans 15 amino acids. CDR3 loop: CASSFTSGGSYEQYF. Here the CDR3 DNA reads TGTGCCAGCAGTTTCACTAGCGGGGGGTCCTACGAGCAGTACTTC.

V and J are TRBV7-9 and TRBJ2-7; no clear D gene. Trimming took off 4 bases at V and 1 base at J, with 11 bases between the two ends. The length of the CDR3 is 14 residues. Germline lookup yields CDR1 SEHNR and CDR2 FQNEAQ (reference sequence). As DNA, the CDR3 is TGTGCCAGCAGCTCGGGTGGGCCATCCTACGAGCAGTACTTC. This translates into CASSSGGPSYEQYF.

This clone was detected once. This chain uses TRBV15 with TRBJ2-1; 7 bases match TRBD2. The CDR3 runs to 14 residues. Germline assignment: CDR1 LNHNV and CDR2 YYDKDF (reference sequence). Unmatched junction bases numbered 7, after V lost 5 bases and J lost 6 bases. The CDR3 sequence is CATSGGGSGNEQFF. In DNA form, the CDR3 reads TGTGCCACCAGCGGGGGGGGGTCAGGCAATGAGCAGTTCTTC.

The CDR3 nucleotides are TGTGCCAGCAGTGAGGACCGGGGGGACGAGCAGTACTTC. As protein: CASSEDRGDEQYF. The V gene is TRBV6-1, the J gene TRBJ2-7; TRBD2 matches at 7 bases. Germline assignment: CDR1 MNHNS and CDR2 SASEGT. Trimming removed 3 bases from V and 5 bases from J; junction bases left unmatched: 4. The CDR3 sequence is 13 residues long.

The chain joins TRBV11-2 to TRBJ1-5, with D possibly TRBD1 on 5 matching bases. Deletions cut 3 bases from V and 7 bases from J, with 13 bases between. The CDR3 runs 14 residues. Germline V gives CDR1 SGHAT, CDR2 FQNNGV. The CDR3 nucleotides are TGTGCCAGCAGCTTCCCGGGGGAGGGGCAGCCCCAGCATTTT. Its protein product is CASSFPGEGQPQHF.